This TCR beta chain was captured by sequencing in a study of regulatory T cells in long-lasting Graves disease. Background on the study: Over 5 years on antithyroid drugs plus positive TSH receptor antibodies marked Graves' disease as persistent. Study results and limitations: A reduction in accuracy may have resulted from the small sample size. With persistent disease, TRBV28, TRBJ1-2 and TRBJ2-5 were the favored segments.

With respect to this clonotype: The antigen is unknown.

Time point specified: persistent/refractory GD, antithyroid drugs over 5 years with positive TRAb. After RNA was extracted from PBMCs, the TCR library was made from it. As a group, patients came from one endocrinology department in Xi'an, China. The authors built TCR beta libraries using iRepertoire HTBI primers and Arm-PCR of CDR3 regions. From the multiplex PCR reads, TCRdb called clonotypes with MiXCR, one entry per CDR3 protein. Of about 460,000 distinct CDR3 sequences in the sample, 20% to 25% were seen once. This CDR3 contains 14 residues. CDR1 and CDR2 from the germline V gene are SEHNR and FQNEAQ (reference sequence). Trimming at V came to 3 bases and at J to 5 bases, leaving 7 bases not matched to a gene.

Here the sequenced sample was peripheral blood mononuclear cells (PBMCs), taken when the disease was refractory, from a patient treated with antithyroid drugs. The TCR sequence derives from a female donor with Graves disease. The J gene is TRBJ2-7, the V gene TRBV7-9, with 7 bases that match TRBD1. The CDR3 DNA sequence: TGTGCCAGCAGCTTTAAACAGGGGCTGAACGAGCAGTACTTC. Translation gives CASSFKQGLNEQYF.